This T cell receptor (beta chain) was retrieved from a study of T cells in Graves' hyperthyroidism and ophthalmopathy. At the level of the study: Peripheral blood was acquired at first diagnosis, ahead of any therapy whatsoever. Study conclusions and caveats: Most thyroid-expanded clonotypes above 0.001 were also found in blood. Model output signaled ophthalmopathy a median roughly six months ahead of onset.

Fresh 10 ml peripheral blood yielded PBMCs. From RNA transcripts, TCR beta CDR3 regions were amplified. The primer set for the first-round RT-PCR of the TCR CDR3 was HTBI. One entry per CDR3 protein, called by TCRdb with MiXCR from the multiplex PCR reads. The repertoire has hundreds of thousands of distinct CDR3 sequences, 38% of them found once; the top ten carry approximately 8.7%. About this clonotype itself: Its antigen remains unidentified.

Trimming shortened V by 9 bases and J by 2 bases, and 8 bases separated the two germline ends. The CDR3 has 11 residues. Germline CDR1 is LNHDA and CDR2 is SQIVND (reference sequence). The receptor was isolated from a man younger than 35 with Graves' hyperthyroidism. The sample comprised blood. The chain couples TRBV19 to TRBJ2-7; D is undetermined. DNA of the CDR3: TGTGCCAGCCTTCCCGCCTACGAGCAGTACTTC. As protein: CASLPAYEQYF. The full variable domain, completed using reference TRBV19 and TRBJ2-7, is DGGITQSPKYLFRKEGQNVTLSCEQNLNHDAMYWYRQDPGQGLRLIYYSQIVNDFQKGDIAEGYSVSREKKESFPLTVTSAQKNPTAFYLCASLPAYEQYFGPGTRLTVT.